A selection of T cell receptor beta chains follows, all from one sample in a study of T cell responses to AZD1222 COVID-19 vaccine. Profiling relied on immunoSEQ multiplex PCR, and the TCRdb table lists in-frame clones only, not all of them. The sample lists 100,000 to 150,000 clones, about 90% occurring once. The sample consisted of peripheral blood, taken on day 0 of AZD1222 vaccination. These receptors all come from an adult in good health. Each CDR3 is given with its conserved first and last residue. A D gene is named only where the DNA matches it firmly. The listing skips clone size in some rows; elsewhere it reads once, few, many or a size class.

clone_size	v_call	d_call	j_call	cdr3_aa	cdr3_nt
NA	TRBV5-1	NA	TRBJ1-2	CASSLVSSRDGGYTF	TGCGCCAGCAGCTTGGTTAGTTCCAGGGATGGTGGCTACACCTTC
NA	TRBV9	NA	TRBJ2-4	CASSVTETGTNIQYF	TGTGCCAGCAGCGTAACCGAGACAGGAACAAACATTCAGTACTTC
NA	TRBV5-1	TRBD2	TRBJ2-2	CASSAGLAGITGELFF	TGCGCCAGCAGCGCTGGACTAGCGGGAATCACCGGGGAGCTGTTTTTT
once	TRBV30	TRBD1	TRBJ1-5	CAWRTGGSNQPQHF	TGTGCCTGGAGGACAGGGGGTAGCAATCAGCCCCAGCATTTT
once	TRBV12-3/TRBV12-4	NA	TRBJ2-5	CASSLLGAGTQYF	TGTGCCAGCAGTTTATTGGGGGCGGGGACCCAGTACTTC
NA	TRBV19	TRBD1	TRBJ1-2	CASSMGTVTGYTF	TGTGCCAGTAGTATGGGGACAGTCACCGGCTACACCTTC
NA	TRBV1	NA	TRBJ2-3	CTSSQRTSGPDTQYF	TGCACCAGCAGCCAGCGGACTAGCGGTCCAGATACGCAGTATTTT
NA	TRBV9	TRBD1	TRBJ1-2	CASSHSGTVYGYTF	TGTGCCAGCAGTCACTCCGGGACAGTCTATGGCTACACCTTC
few	TRBV7-9	NA	TRBJ2-7	CASSPRDLYEQYF	TGTGCCAGCAGCCCCCGGGACCTCTACGAGCAGTACTTC
NA	TRBV9	TRBD1	TRBJ2-4	CASSPRGAKNIQYF	TGTGCCAGCAGCCCCAGGGGGGCCAAAAACATTCAGTACTTC
NA	TRBV6-6	TRBD2	TRBJ2-3	CASSYSTSGGGDTQYF	TGTGCCAGCAGTTACTCCACTAGCGGGGGTGGCGATACGCAGTATTTT
NA	TRBV24-1	NA	TRBJ2-1	CATTPNEGAQGSYNEQFF	TGTGCCACCACCCCCAATGAGGGAGCCCAGGGATCCTACAATGAGCAGTTCTTC
NA	TRBV29-1	TRBD1	TRBJ2-1	CSARDSESSTYNEQFF	TGCAGCGCCCGGGACAGTGAGTCTTCTACTTACAATGAGCAGTTCTTC
NA	TRBV24-1	NA	TRBJ2-5	CATRGGSQETQYF	TGTGCCACCAGGGGGGGCAGCCAAGAGACCCAGTACTTC
NA	TRBV6-5	NA	TRBJ2-5	CASSTAQASPGTQYF	TGTGCCAGCAGTACAGCGCAGGCTTCCCCAGGGACCCAGTACTTC
NA	TRBV24-1	TRBD2	TRBJ2-1	CATSDTTGTSALNEQFF	TGTGCCACCAGTGATACGACCGGGACTAGCGCTTTGAATGAGCAGTTCTTC